The 5 T cell receptor beta chains in this list originate from one sample, sequenced in a study of T cells after yellow fever vaccination. TCRdb used MiXCR to reprocess the 5' RACE reads, holding one entry per CDR3 protein. The sample includes approximately 450,000 distinct CDR3 sequences, roughly a sixth of them seen just once. The specimen comprised PBMCs, sampled before the yellow fever booster vaccination. These receptors all come from a man between 18 and 35 years old who received the YFV17D yellow fever vaccine.

V usage is TRBV5-1 and J usage is TRBJ2-5, with 8 bases identical to TRBD1. Germline values: CDR1 SGHRS, CDR2 YFSETQ. This CDR3 is 14 amino acids long. After removal of 4 bases from V and 4 bases from J, the junction contained 6 bases not matched to a gene. The chain's CDR3 is CASSVTGVRETQYF. The CDR3 nucleotides are TGCGCCAGCAGCGTGACAGGGGTCCGAGAGACCCAGTACTTC. Combining the CDR3 with reference TRBV5-1 and TRBJ2-5 gives the whole variable domain KAGVTQTPRYLIKTRGQQVTLSCSPISGHRSVSWYQQTPGQGLQFLFEYFSETQRNKGNFPGRFSGRQFSNSRSEMNVSTLELGDSALYLCASSVTGVRETQYFGPGTRLLVL.

This clonotype showed up just once. The chain uses TRBV6-1 and TRBJ2-1, with a weak D call TRBD1 (6 bases). Trimming took off 2 bases at V and 4 bases at J, with 12 bases between the two ends. CDR1 and CDR2 from the germline V gene are MNHNS and SASEGT. The CDR3 length is 15 residues. In nucleotides, the CDR3 is TGTGCCAGCAGTGAATTCACGGGACAATACAATGAGCAGTTCTTC. This encodes CASSEFTGQYNEQFF.

The V and J genes are TRBV15 and TRBJ1-6; D may be TRBD1 (6 bases). V was clipped by 4 bases and J by 10 bases, with 11 bases between them. Germline loops: CDR1 LNHNV, CDR2 YYDKDF (reference sequence). The CDR3 has 13 residues. CDR3 in amino acids: CATSIHRESPLHF. The CDR3 bases are TGTGCCACCAGCATACACAGGGAATCACCCCTCCACTTT.

This clonotype was seen a few times. The rearrangement joins TRBV6-1 to TRBJ2-7; TRBD2 might be the D (5 bases). Between the trimmed V and J ends, which lost 7 bases and 0 bases, there was a span of 10 bases. Per the germline V gene, CDR1 is MNHNS and CDR2 is SASEGT. The CDR3 covers 13 residues. The CDR3 here is CASTAGSSYEQYV. The CDR3 nucleotides read TGTGCCAGCACCGCGGGCAGCTCCTACGAGCAGTACGTC.

This sequence joins TRBV9 and TRBJ2-5; D is perhaps TRBD2 (6 bases). CDR1 is SGDLS, CDR2 YYNGEE, per germline. CDR3 size: 14 residues. The V end lost 4 bases, the J end lost 5 bases, and 15 bases lay between the germline ends. CDR3 DNA: TGTGCCAGCAGCCCCCGGGACTTGGGGGAGACCCAGTACTTC. Protein product: CASSPRDLGETQYF. The whole variable domain, filled in from reference TRBV9 and TRBJ2-5, reads DSGVTQTPKHLITATGQRVTLRCSPRSGDLSVYWYQQSLDQGLQFLIQYYNGEERAKGNILERFSAQQFPDLHSELNLSSLELGDSALYFCASSPRDLGETQYFGPGTRLLVL.